These 5 T cell receptor beta chains were sequenced from one sample in a study of shared clonotypes between healthy human individuals. Data came from immunoSEQ multiplex PCR; TCRdb stores just in-frame clones and leaves some out. The data hold about 2,500,000 clones, with 85% to 95% observed a single time. The sequencing sample was made of naive CD4+ T cells sorted from blood. Sample subset: CD45RA+ positively selected. Receptors originate from a young man in good health.

J is TRBJ2-2 and V is TRBV4-3; 14 nucleotides agree with TRBD2. Germline V CDR1 and CDR2: LGHNA, YSLEER. CDR3 size: 19 residues. V dropped 3 bases and J dropped 6; count of bases not matched to a gene: 12. CDR3 nucleotides: TGCGCCAGCAGCCAGAGAACCGGGACTAGCGGGAGTCGGGCCGGGGAGCTGTTTTTT. It is translated as CASSQRTGTSGSRAGELFF.

The chain recombines TRBV7-6 with TRBJ2-5, with D possibly matching TRBD2 (7 bases). Germline assignment: CDR1 SGHVS and CDR2 FNYEAQ. V was cut by 5 bases and J by 5 bases, with 18 bases left in between. CDR3 length equals 15 residues. The CDR3 DNA follows: TGTGCCAGCAGCACCGTTGGGGGGGGCCGGGAGACCCAGTACTTC. This encodes CASSTVGGGRETQYF.

V is TRBV5-1 and J is TRBJ2-7; 9 bases line up with TRBD1. The ends lost 7 bases at V and 4 bases at J; junction bases unmatched: 24. CDR3 size: 19 residues. Germline CDR1 SGHRS, CDR2 YFSETQ. CDR3 nucleotide sequence: TGCGCCAGCGCAAAAATCCGGGACAGGGACTTACCCCAGTTATACGAGCAGTACTTC. It translates to CASAKIRDRDLPQLYEQYF.

This chain joins TRBV30 and TRBJ2-2; 9 bases line up with TRBD1. Germline lookup yields CDR1 GTSNPN and CDR2 SVGIG (reference sequence). Trimming cost V 7 bases and J 7 bases; bases outside gene matches: 10. The CDR3 is 14 amino acids. The CDR3 here is CALAGTGIGGELFF. The CDR3 bases are TGTGCCTTGGCAGGGACAGGGATAGGCGGGGAGCTGTTTTTT.

This clone was recorded once. The V gene is TRBV5-1, the J gene TRBJ1-5; 8 nucleotides agree with TRBD1. The CDR3 contains 15 residues. The J segment lost 7 bases and the V segment lost 0 bases, leaving 6 bases of the junction unmatched. In germline, CDR1 is SGHRS, CDR2 YFSETQ. The CDR3 reads CASSLEGQATQPQHF. Written as DNA, the CDR3 is TGCGCCAGCAGCTTGGAGGGACAGGCAACCCAGCCCCAGCATTTT.